The TCR beta chain under discussion was sequenced for a study of blood T cell repertoires in COVID-19. Germline V lookup: CDR1 SGHRS, CDR2 YFSETQ. V was trimmed by 1 base and J by 3 bases, leaving 11 bases between them. The CDR3 runs 15 residues. Clones were read by immunoSEQ multiplex PCR, and TCRdb kept only the in-frame ones, dropping some. The sample holds 200,000 or so clones, around 90% seen once. Living in 24 US areas, the participants were between about 18 and 90 years of age. Participants in the exposed group had met a COVID-19 case in the 2 weeks before joining the study. Sequencing used PBMCs or T cells enriched from blood (not recorded which). This clonotype was obtained from a woman between 25 and 40 years old who had been exposed to COVID-19. The rearrangement joins TRBV5-1 to TRBJ2-1; D may be TRBD2 (5 bases). As DNA, the CDR3 is TGCGCCAGCAGCTTGTCCCGGGGATTCTACAATGAGCAGTTCTTC. Translation gives CASSLSRGFYNEQFF. Using reference TRBV5-1 and TRBJ2-1 for the parts outside the CDR3, the full variable domain is KAGVTQTPRYLIKTRGQQVTLSCSPISGHRSVSWYQQTPGQGLQFLFEYFSETQRNKGNFPGRFSGRQFSNSRSEMNVSTLELGDSALYLCASSLSRGFYNEQFFGPGTRLTVL.